The clone carrying this T cell receptor (beta chain) was observed a few times. What it binds is not known. Trimming stripped 8 bases from V and 4 bases from J, with 14 bases between. Germline CDR1 is ENHRY and CDR2 is SYGVKD. The CDR3 runs to 13 residues. The sample is drawn from a study of human thymus T cells. Sequenced by immunoSEQ multiplex PCR; TCRdb stores in-frame clones only, minus some. The repertoire has roughly 130,000 clones, just under 95% of them found once; the top ten carry roughly 0.024%. Resections were taken during corrective heart surgery, and the thymus tissue came from these. Donation came from healthy Finnish infants having corrective surgery for congenital heart defects. Study results and caveats: A high degree of thymic repertoire overlap among unrelated individuals was reported in related research. Thymic as well as blood repertoires seemed to favor certain V and J genes unevenly.

The sequencing input was thymus tissue. The source is a boy under two years old with a congenital heart defect but otherwise immunologically healthy. The chain recombines TRBV10-3 with TRBJ1-2; D might be TRBD1 (6 bases). Written as DNA, the CDR3 is TGTGCCATCTGGTCAGGGGCCGCCTATGGCTACACCTTC. This sequence encodes CAIWSGAAYGYTF.